A single T cell receptor (beta chain) is shown here with its context. What it binds is unknown. Generation of TCR beta libraries employed quantitative 5'-RACE incorporating molecular barcodes. TCRdb re-derived calls from the 5' RACE reads in MiXCR, one entry per CDR3 protein. The sample has around 150,000 distinct CDR3 sequences, 7% to 8% seen once. The V gene lost 6 bases and the J gene lost 5 bases, with 8 bases spanning the gap. The V gene's germline CDR1 is MDHEN and CDR2 SYDVKM. The CDR3 has 12 residues. The sample is drawn from a study of CD8 T cells in ankylosing spondylitis. Overall study results and limits: There was reportedly significant enrichment of clones that were disease-linked in matched ankylosing spondylitis synovial fluid. Peripheral blood samples showed relatively rare disease-linked clones, and these clones were CD8+.

The V gene is TRBV28, the J gene TRBJ1-5; no clear D. The sequence came from a female donor with ankylosing spondylitis or in good health (not recorded which). The sequencing input was blood, either unsorted or a sorted T cell fraction (not recorded which). The CDR3 protein is CASSTSDQPQHF. In DNA form, the CDR3 reads TGTGCCAGCAGCACTTCTGATCAGCCCCAGCATTTT.